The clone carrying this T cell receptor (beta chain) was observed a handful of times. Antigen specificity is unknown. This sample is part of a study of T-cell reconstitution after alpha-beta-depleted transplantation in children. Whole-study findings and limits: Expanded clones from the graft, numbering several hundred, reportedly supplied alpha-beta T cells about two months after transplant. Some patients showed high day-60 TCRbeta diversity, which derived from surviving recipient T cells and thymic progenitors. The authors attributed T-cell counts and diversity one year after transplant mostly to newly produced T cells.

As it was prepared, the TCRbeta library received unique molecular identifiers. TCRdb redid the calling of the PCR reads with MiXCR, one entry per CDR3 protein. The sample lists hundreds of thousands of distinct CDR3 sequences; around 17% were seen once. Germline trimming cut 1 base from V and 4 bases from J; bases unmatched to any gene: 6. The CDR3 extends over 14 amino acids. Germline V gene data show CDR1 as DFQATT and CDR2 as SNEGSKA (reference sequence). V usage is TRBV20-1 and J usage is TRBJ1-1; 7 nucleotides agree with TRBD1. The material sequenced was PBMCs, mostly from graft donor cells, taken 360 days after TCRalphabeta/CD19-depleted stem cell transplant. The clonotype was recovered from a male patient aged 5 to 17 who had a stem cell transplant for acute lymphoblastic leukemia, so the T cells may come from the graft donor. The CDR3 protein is CSARGQGGVTEAFF. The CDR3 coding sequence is TGCAGTGCTAGAGGACAGGGTGGGGTCACTGAAGCTTTCTTT.